Reported below is one T cell receptor beta chain. The J segment lost 3 bases and the V segment lost 3 bases, leaving 3 bases of the junction unmatched. This CDR3 comprises 14 residues. In germline, CDR1 is SGHKS, CDR2 YYEKEE (reference sequence). Source study methods: The authors estimated nucleated cell counts from reference gene primer amplification. Generated by immunoSEQ multiplex PCR, the TCRdb table keeps only in-frame clones and is missing some. V and J calls and clone size follow that table, whereas D and trimming were derived from the DNA. The table lists roughly 120,000 clones, more than 60% of them singletons. This sample is part of a study of blood T cell repertoires in COVID-19. Across the study: Sources were T cells, B-cell-depleted T cells, or PBMCs; the material itself was cDNA or gDNA.

This sequence joins TRBV5-5 and TRBJ1-1; 9 nucleotides align to TRBD1. The receptor was isolated from a man between 45 and 60 years old with acute or convalescent COVID-19. The sample was peripheral blood. Here the CDR3 DNA reads TGTGCCAGCAGCTGGACAGGGGTTCACACTGAAGCTTTCTTT. Amino acids: CASSWTGVHTEAFF. The entire variable domain, with the rest obtained from reference TRBV5-5 and TRBJ1-1, is as follows: DAGVTQSPTHLIKTRGQQVTLRCSPISGHKSVSWYQQVLGQGPQFIFQYYEKEERGRGNFPDRFSARQFPNYSSELNVNALLLGDSALYLCASSWTGVHTEAFFGQGTRLTVV.